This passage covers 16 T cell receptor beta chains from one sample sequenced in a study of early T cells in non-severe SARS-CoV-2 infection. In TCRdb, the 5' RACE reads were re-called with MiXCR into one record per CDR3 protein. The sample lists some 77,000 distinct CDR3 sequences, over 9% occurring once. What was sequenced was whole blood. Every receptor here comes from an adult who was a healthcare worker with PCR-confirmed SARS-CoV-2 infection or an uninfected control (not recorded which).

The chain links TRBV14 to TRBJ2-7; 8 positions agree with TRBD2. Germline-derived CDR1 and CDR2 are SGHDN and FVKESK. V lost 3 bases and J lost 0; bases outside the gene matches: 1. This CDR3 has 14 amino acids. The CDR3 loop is CASSHGTSSYEQYF. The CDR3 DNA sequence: TGTGCCAGCAGCCACGGGACTAGCTCCTACGAGCAGTACTTC. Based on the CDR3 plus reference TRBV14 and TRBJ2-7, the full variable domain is EAGVTQFPSHSVIEKGQTVTLRCDPISGHDNLYWYRRVMGKEIKFLLHFVKESKQDESGMPNNRFLAERTGGTYSTLKVQPAELEDSGVYFCASSHGTSSYEQYFGPGTRLTVT.

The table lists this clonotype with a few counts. CDR3 in amino acids: CASSPGAWETQYF. CDR3 nucleotides: TGTGCCAGCAGCCCGGGGGCCTGGGAGACCCAGTACTTC. The chain combines TRBV9 with TRBJ2-5, with D perhaps TRBD1 or TRBD2 (6 bases each). This CDR3 has 13 amino acids. Germline-derived CDR1 and CDR2 are SGDLS and YYNGEE. V was clipped by 4 bases and J by 5 bases, with 12 bases between them.

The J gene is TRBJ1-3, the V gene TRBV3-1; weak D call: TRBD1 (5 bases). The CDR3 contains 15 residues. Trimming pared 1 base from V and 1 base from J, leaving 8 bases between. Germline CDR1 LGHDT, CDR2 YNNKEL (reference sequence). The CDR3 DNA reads TGTGCCAGCAGCCAAGCAGCAGGGTCTGGAAACACCATATATTTT. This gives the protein CASSQAAGSGNTIYF.

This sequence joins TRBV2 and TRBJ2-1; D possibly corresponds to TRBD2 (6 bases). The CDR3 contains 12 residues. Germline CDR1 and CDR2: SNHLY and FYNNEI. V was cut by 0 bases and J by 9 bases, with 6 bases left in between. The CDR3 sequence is CASSEAGGEQFF. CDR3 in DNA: TGTGCCAGCAGTGAAGCGGGGGGTGAGCAGTTCTTC.

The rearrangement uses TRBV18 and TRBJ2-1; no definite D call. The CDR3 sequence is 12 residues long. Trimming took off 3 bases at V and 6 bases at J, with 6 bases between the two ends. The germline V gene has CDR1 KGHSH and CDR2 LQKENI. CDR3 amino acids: CASSPRSNEQFF. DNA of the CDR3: TGTGCCAGCTCACCCCGTAGCAATGAGCAGTTCTTC. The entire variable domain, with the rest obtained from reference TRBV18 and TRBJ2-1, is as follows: NAGVMQNPRHLVRRRGQEARLRCSPMKGHSHVYWYRQLPEEGLKFMVYLQKENIIDESGMPKERFSAEFPKEGPSILRIQQVVRGDSAAYFCASSPRSNEQFFGPGTRLTVL.

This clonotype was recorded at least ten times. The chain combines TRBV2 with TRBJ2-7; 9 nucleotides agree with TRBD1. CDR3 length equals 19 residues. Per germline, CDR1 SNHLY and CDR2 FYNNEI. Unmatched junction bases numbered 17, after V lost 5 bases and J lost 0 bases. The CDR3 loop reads CASSPLRPGTGMSSYEQYF. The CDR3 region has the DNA TGTGCCAGCAGTCCGCTCCGTCCCGGGACAGGGATGAGCTCCTACGAGCAGTACTTC.

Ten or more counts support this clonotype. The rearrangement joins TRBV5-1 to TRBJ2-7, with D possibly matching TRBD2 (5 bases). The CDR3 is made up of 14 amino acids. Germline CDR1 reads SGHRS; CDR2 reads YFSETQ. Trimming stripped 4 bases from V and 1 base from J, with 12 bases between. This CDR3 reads CASSPGTRSYEQYF. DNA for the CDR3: TGCGCCAGCAGCCCCGGAACTAGATCCTACGAGCAGTACTTC.

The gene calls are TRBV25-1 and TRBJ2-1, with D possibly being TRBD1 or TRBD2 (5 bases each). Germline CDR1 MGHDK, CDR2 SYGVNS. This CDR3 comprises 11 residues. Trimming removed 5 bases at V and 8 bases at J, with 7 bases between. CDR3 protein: CASSRGHEQFF. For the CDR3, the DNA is TGTGCCAGCAGTCGGGGACATGAGCAGTTCTTC.

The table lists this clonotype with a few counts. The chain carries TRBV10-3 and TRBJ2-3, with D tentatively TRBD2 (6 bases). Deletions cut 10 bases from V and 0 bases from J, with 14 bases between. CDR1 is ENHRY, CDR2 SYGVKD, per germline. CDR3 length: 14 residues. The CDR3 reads CATRRDVSTDTQYF. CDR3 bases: TGTGCCACGCGGAGGGATGTCAGCACAGATACGCAGTATTTT.

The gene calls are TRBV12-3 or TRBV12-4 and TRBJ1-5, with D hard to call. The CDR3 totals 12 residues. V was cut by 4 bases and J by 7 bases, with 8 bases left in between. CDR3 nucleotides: TGTGCCAGCAGTTACGGCCTCCAGCCCCAGCATTTT. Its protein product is CASSYGLQPQHF.

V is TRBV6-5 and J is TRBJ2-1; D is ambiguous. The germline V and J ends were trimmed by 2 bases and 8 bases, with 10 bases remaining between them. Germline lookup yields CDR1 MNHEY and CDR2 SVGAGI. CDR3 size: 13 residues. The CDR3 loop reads CASSYRRGYEQFF. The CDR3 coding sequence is TGTGCCAGCAGTTACAGACGAGGTTATGAGCAGTTCTTC.

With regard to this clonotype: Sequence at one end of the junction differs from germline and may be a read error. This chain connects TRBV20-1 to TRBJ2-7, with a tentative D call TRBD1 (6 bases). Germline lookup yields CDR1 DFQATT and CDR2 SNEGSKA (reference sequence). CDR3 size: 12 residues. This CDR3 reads CSADAKGTRYLF. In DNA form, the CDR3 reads TGCAGTGCGGACGCCAAAGGGACACGATATCTGTTC.

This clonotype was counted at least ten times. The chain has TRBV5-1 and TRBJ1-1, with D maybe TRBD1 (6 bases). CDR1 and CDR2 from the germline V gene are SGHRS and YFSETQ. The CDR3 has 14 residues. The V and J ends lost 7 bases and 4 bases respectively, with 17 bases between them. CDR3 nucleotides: TGCGCCAGCGCCTTTTCCAGGGGCTCCACTGAAGCTTTCTTT. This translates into CASAFSRGSTEAFF.

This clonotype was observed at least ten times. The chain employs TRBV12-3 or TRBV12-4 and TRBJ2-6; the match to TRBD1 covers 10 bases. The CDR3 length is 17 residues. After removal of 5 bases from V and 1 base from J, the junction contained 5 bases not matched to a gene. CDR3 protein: CASSLPGQGSGANVLTF. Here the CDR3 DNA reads TGTGCCAGCAGTCTACCGGGACAGGGGTCTGGGGCCAACGTCCTGACTTTC.

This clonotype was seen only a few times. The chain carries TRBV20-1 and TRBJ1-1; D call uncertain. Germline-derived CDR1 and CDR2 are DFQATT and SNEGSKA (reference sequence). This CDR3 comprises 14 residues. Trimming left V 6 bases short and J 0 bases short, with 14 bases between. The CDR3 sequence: CSANPTGMNTEAFF. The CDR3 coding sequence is TGCAGTGCCAACCCGACGGGGATGAACACTGAAGCTTTCTTT.

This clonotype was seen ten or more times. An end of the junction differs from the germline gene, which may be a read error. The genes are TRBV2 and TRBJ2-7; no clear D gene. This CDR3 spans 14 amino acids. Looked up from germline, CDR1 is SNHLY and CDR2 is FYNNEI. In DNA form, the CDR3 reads TGTGCCAGCAGTGAAGCGCTTGTAGCATCGTCTTATGGGTTC. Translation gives CASSEALVASSYGF.